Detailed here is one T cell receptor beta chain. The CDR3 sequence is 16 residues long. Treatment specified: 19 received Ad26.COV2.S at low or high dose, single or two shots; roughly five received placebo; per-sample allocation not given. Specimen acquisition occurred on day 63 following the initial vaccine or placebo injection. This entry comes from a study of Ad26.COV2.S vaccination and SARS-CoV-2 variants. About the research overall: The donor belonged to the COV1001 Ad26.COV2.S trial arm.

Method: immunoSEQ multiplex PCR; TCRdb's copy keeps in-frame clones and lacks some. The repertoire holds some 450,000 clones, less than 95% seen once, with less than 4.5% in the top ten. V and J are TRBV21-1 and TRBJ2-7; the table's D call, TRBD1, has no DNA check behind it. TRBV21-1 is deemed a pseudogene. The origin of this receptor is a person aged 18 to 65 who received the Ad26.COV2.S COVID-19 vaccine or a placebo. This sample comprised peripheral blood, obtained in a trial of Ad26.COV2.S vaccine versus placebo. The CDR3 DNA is TGTGCCAGCAGCAAAGCCCCCGACAGGAGCTCCTACGAGCAGTACTTC. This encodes CASSKAPDRSSYEQYF.